Shown below are 14 T cell receptor beta chains from a single sample sequenced in a study of OX40 agonist ivuxolimab in advanced cancers. Sequenced by immunoSEQ multiplex PCR; TCRdb stores in-frame clones only, minus some. The sample has about 91,000 clones; under 90% are singletons. This specimen consisted of CD4+ or CD8+ T cells sorted from blood, obtained in a trial of the OX40 agonist ivuxolimab. These receptors all come from an adult with an advanced solid tumor such as melanoma, head and neck, liver or kidney cancer.

This rearrangement joins TRBV7-2 to TRBJ2-7; the D gene is possibly TRBD1 (6 bases). Germline CDR1 is SGHTA and CDR2 is FQGNSA. The CDR3 loop spans 13 amino acids. Trimming removed 1 base from V and 7 bases from J, with 11 bases in between. The DNA for the CDR3 is TGTGCCAGCAGCTTAGGGGACAATCGGGAGCAGTACTTC. Residues: CASSLGDNREQYF.

This chain uses TRBV5-4 with TRBJ1-6; TRBD1 is a possible D gene (5 bases). Germline V gene data show CDR1 as SGHNT and CDR2 as YYREEE (reference sequence). The V end was cut by 4 bases, the J end by 10 bases, with 15 bases between. This CDR3 has 14 residues. CDR3 protein: CASSEQGYSSPLHF. For the CDR3, the DNA is TGTGCCAGCAGCGAGCAGGGATATAGCTCACCCCTCCACTTT.

About this clone: The same CDR3 also results from other DNA sequences found in this sample. The chain is built from TRBV6-5 and TRBJ1-3; possible D gene TRBD1, 6 bases. V was clipped by 7 bases and J by 1 base, with 11 bases between them. Germline CDR1 and CDR2: MNHEY and SVGAGI. The CDR3 runs to 14 residues. The CDR3 loop is CASTRTGSGNTIYF. CDR3 DNA sequence: TGTGCCAGCACTCGTACAGGGTCTGGAAACACCATATATTTT.

The chain uses TRBV7-3 and TRBJ2-3, with D possibly matching TRBD2 (7 bases). The CDR3 spans 16 residues. In germline, CDR1 is SGHTA, CDR2 FQGTGA. The germline V and J ends were trimmed by 1 base and 2 bases, with 13 bases remaining between them. DNA for the CDR3: TGTGCCAGCAGCTTAATGGGAGGGACAAACACAGATACGCAGTATTTT. It translates to CASSLMGGTNTDTQYF.

The chain combines TRBV7-9 with TRBJ1-3, with D possibly matching TRBD1 (5 bases). This CDR3 spans 17 amino acids. Germline V gene lookup returns CDR1 SEHNR and CDR2 FQNEAQ (reference sequence). V lost 6 bases and J 1 base, leaving 19 bases between the germline ends. CDR3 protein: CASSPSIQGRSGNTIYF. Written as DNA, the CDR3 is TGTGCCAGCAGTCCCTCAATCCAGGGACGGTCTGGAAACACCATATATTTT.

The rearrangement uses TRBV30 and TRBJ2-4, with 7 bases aligning to TRBD1. The junction had 4 bases not matched to a gene; V was cut back by 1 base and J by 4 bases. Germline CDR1 is GTSNPN and CDR2 is SVGIG (reference sequence). The CDR3 contains 14 residues. The CDR3 sequence: CAWSGYRGKNIQYF. The CDR3 bases are TGTGCCTGGAGTGGTTACAGGGGAAAAAACATTCAGTACTTC. Supplemented by reference TRBV30 and TRBJ2-4, the full variable domain reads SQTIHQWPATLVQPVGSPLSLECTVEGTSNPNLYWYRQAAGRGLQLLFYSVGIGQISSEVPQNLSASRPQDRQFILSSKKLLLSDSGFYLCAWSGYRGKNIQYFGAGTRLSVL.

The V gene is TRBV4-3, the J gene TRBJ2-2; TRBD1 aligns across 7 bases. Unmatched junction bases numbered 3, after V lost 4 bases and J lost 4 bases. Germline assignment: CDR1 LGHNA and CDR2 YSLEER. This CDR3 is 14 amino acids long. As DNA, the CDR3 is TGCGCCAGCAGCCCGGGACAGATCACCGGGGAGCTGTTTTTT. Protein sequence: CASSPGQITGELFF.

The V and J genes are TRBV19 and TRBJ1-1; TRBD1 aligns across 8 bases. There are 14 residues in the CDR3. Germline loops: CDR1 LNHDA, CDR2 SQIVND (reference sequence). Germline trimming cut 6 bases from V and 2 bases from J; bases unmatched to any gene: 5. This CDR3 is CASSDTGGNTEAFF. CDR3 in DNA: TGTGCCAGTAGCGACACAGGGGGAAACACTGAAGCTTTCTTT.

The chain couples TRBV14 to TRBJ1-4, with TRBD1 as a possible D gene (5 bases). The CDR3 length is 15 residues. The ends were cut back, 2 bases at V and 5 bases at J, with 12 bases in the middle. CDR1 and CDR2 from the germline V gene are SGHDN and FVKESK. For the CDR3, the DNA is TGTGCCAGCAGCCAATATCGGGGGGGGAATGAAAAACTGTTTTTT. Translation gives CASSQYRGGNEKLFF.

J is TRBJ2-5 and V is TRBV7-3, with TRBD1 matching over 9 bases. The CDR3 covers 15 residues. Trimming at V came to 5 bases and at J to 2 bases, leaving 6 bases not matched to a gene. In germline, CDR1 is SGHTA, CDR2 FQGTGA. CDR3 loop: CASSPGQGKQETQYF. In nucleotides, the CDR3 is TGTGCCAGCAGCCCGGGACAGGGCAAACAAGAGACCCAGTACTTC.

The table lists this clone with a few counts. The CDR3 DNA reads as TGTGCCAGCTCACCTACCGGGACAGGGTTAGATGGCTACACCTTC. Its translation is CASSPTGTGLDGYTF. The rearrangement uses TRBV18 and TRBJ1-2; TRBD1 matches 9 bases. CDR3 size: 15 residues. Germline loops: CDR1 KGHSH, CDR2 LQKENI. Unmatched junction bases numbered 8, after V lost 3 bases and J lost 6 bases.

This rearrangement joins TRBV5-8 to TRBJ2-7, with D maybe TRBD2 (6 bases). The CDR3 runs to 14 residues. Germline V gene data show CDR1 as SGHTS and CDR2 as YDEGEE. Trimming pared 4 bases from V and 2 bases from J, leaving 13 bases between. The CDR3 nucleotides are TGTGCCAGCAGCCTAGCGACAGAACCCTACGAGCAGTACGTC. Translated: CASSLATEPYEQYV.

The V and J genes are TRBV7-2 and TRBJ1-2; 8 nucleotides match TRBD1. The V segment lost 1 base and the J segment 5 bases; nucleotides outside the gene matches: 6. The CDR3 is 15 amino acids. Germline loops: CDR1 SGHTA, CDR2 FQGNSA. CDR3 loop: CASSLGQGALYGYTF. The DNA of the CDR3 is TGTGCCAGCAGCTTAGGGCAGGGGGCTCTATATGGCTACACCTTC.

This clone was picked up one time. V usage is TRBV4-3 and J usage is TRBJ1-2, with a possible D match to TRBD1 (5 bases). The V end lost 4 bases, the J end lost 4 bases, and 16 bases lay between the germline ends. The CDR3 runs 15 residues. CDR1 and CDR2 from the germline V gene are LGHNA and YSLEER. The CDR3 sequence: CASSPEGSGAYGYTF. For the CDR3, the DNA is TGCGCCAGCAGCCCCGAGGGCTCCGGGGCCTATGGCTACACCTTC.